The clone carrying this T cell receptor (beta chain) was recorded many times. No antigen is known for it. The sample is drawn from a study of cytomegalovirus exposure and HLA in healthy donors. CDR3 length equals 16 residues. The germline gives CDR1 MNHEY, CDR2 SVGAGI. V lost 0 bases and J lost 0; bases outside the gene matches: 2. Study-level results: Several top significant clusters appeared, in a later analysis, to be linked to common viral pathogens. There were some public TCRs occurring in many donors, but most TCR sequences were rare. The investigators catalogued 150 to 200 TCR beta chains as cytomegalovirus-associated. Accounts indicate the classifier identified cytomegalovirus status with strong specificity and sensitivity.

The PCR was carried out with 60 Vbeta primers and 13 Jbeta primers. TCRdb's table, derived via immunoSEQ multiplex PCR, lists solely in-frame clones and lacks some. The sample consists of around 150,000 clones, around four fifths of them appearing once. The V call is TRBV6-5, the J call TRBJ2-4; the match to TRBD1 covers 7 bases. The TCR comes from a man between 18 and 35 years old in good health and CMV-seronegative. The sequencing sample was made of PBMCs. CDR3 coding DNA: TGTGCCAGCAGTTACTCGGGGACAGTAGCCAAAAACATTCAGTACTTC. Translation: CASSYSGTVAKNIQYF.